The sequence of this TCR beta chain was determined in a study of blood T cell repertoires in COVID-19. Clones were sequenced by immunoSEQ multiplex PCR, and TCRdb holds only the in-frame ones, with some missing. The data show 350,000 or so clones, about 88% seen once. The germline gives CDR1 SGHTA, CDR2 FQGNSA. Trimming took 1 base from V and 0 from J, leaving 13 bases between them. The CDR3 covers 17 residues. The source of this sequence is a woman in her 30s who had been exposed to COVID-19. V usage is TRBV7-2 and J usage is TRBJ1-3; D is undetermined. Sequenced input: PBMCs or T cells enriched from blood (not recorded which). The CDR3 here is CASSLVATASSGNTIYF. Here the CDR3 DNA reads TGTGCCAGCAGCTTAGTTGCCACGGCTAGCTCTGGAAACACCATATATTTT.